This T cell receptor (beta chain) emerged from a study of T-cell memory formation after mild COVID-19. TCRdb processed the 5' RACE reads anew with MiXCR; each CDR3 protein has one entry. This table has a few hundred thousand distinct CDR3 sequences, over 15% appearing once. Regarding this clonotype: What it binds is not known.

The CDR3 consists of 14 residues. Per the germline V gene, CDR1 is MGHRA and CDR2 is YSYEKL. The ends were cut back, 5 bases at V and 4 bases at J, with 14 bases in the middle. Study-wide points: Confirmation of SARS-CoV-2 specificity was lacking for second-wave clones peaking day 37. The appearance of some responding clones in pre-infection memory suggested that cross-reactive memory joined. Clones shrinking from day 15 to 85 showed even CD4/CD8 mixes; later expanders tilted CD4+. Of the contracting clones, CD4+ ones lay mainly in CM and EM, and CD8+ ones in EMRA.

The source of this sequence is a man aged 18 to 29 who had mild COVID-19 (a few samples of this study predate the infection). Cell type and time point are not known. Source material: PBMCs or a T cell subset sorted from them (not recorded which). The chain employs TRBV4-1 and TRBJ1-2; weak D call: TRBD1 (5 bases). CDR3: CASSTHGDVYGYTF. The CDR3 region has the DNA TGCGCCAGCAGCACTCACGGGGACGTCTATGGCTACACCTTC.